The 3 T cell receptor beta chains presented below share a single source sample, sequenced in a study of blood T cell repertoires in COVID-19. Using immunoSEQ multiplex PCR, the repertoire was profiled, and TCRdb retains in-frame clones only, with some absent. The table includes fewer than 700,000 clones, approximately 88% detected once. Sequencing used peripheral blood. These receptors all come from a woman between 50 and 59 years old with COVID-19, enrolled during active disease.

The chain's CDR3 is CASSQEEQGVYGYTF. The CDR3 nucleotides are TGCGCCAGCAGCCAAGAGGAACAGGGGGTCTATGGCTACACCTTC. The V gene is TRBV4-1, the J gene TRBJ1-2; 8 positions agree with TRBD1. The CDR3 spans 15 residues. V was pared by 0 bases and J by 4 bases, with 4 bases of the junction left unmatched. CDR1 and CDR2 (germline): MGHRA, YSYEKL.

This clone was seen just once. V and J are TRBV19 and TRBJ1-1; D might be TRBD1 (5 bases). Trimming left V 7 bases short and J 11 bases short, with 20 bases between. Per the germline V gene, CDR1 is LNHDA and CDR2 is SQIVND (reference sequence). There are 13 residues in the CDR3. Written as DNA, the CDR3 is TGTGCCAGTACCGGGGGGGGTAGAACGATGGCTTTCTTT. Translating gives CASTGGGRTMAFF.

The chain links TRBV27 to TRBJ1-6; D may be TRBD1 (5 bases). Germline V gives CDR1 MNHEY, CDR2 SMNVEV (reference sequence). The CDR3 runs to 16 residues. Trimming took off 1 base at V and 0 bases at J, with 7 bases between the two ends. The CDR3 is CASSLLGGSYNSPLHF. In nucleotides, the CDR3 is TGTGCCAGCAGTTTATTGGGGGGCTCCTATAATTCACCCCTCCACTTT.